Presented here are 30 T cell receptor beta chains from one specimen sequenced in a study of neurological immune-mediated disorders. TCRdb re-analysed the 5' RACE reads in MiXCR, keeping a single row per CDR3 protein. The sample lists 30,000 to 35,000 distinct CDR3 sequences; 20% to 25% were seen once. Sequencing was performed on CD4+ T cells from blood. These receptors were taken from a man between 45 and 60 years old with HTLV-1-associated myelopathy (HAM/TSP).

This clonotype was found many times. The rearrangement joins TRBV7-2 to TRBJ1-1; unclear D gene. Germline V gene lookup returns CDR1 SGHTA and CDR2 FQGNSA. Trimming left V 4 bases short and J 0 bases short, with 6 bases between. CDR3 length equals 13 residues. For the CDR3, the DNA is TGTGCCAGCAGCTCTGTTATGAACACTGAAGCTTTCTTT. It specifies CASSSVMNTEAFF. The whole variable domain, remainder taken from reference TRBV7-2 and TRBJ1-1, is GAGVSQSPSNKVTEKGKDVELRCDPISGHTALYWYRQSLGQGLEFLIYFQGNSAPDKSGLPSDRFSAERTGGSVSTLTIQRTQQEDSAVYLCASSSVMNTEAFFGQGTRLTVV.

This clonotype was recorded a few times. V usage is TRBV7-8 and J usage is TRBJ2-2; D remains unclear. The CDR3 totals 16 residues. In germline, CDR1 is SGHVS, CDR2 FQNEAQ. Trimming cost V 2 bases and J 4 bases, with 14 bases left between them. CDR3 sequence reads: CASSLPQVRATGELFF. CDR3 bases: TGTGCCAGCAGCTTACCACAAGTTCGGGCCACCGGGGAGCTGTTTTTT.

Many counts were recorded for this clonotype. The chain links TRBV7-9 to TRBJ1-1, with 8 bases aligning to TRBD1. Germline V gene sequence: CDR1 SEHNR, CDR2 FQNEAQ (reference sequence). The CDR3 has 13 residues. With 5 bases clipped from V and 3 bases from J, the junction kept 2 bases outside the gene matches. In nucleotides, the CDR3 is TGTGCCAGCAGCATGACAGGGGACACTGAAGCTTTCTTT. It translates to CASSMTGDTEAFF.

The sample holds many counts of this clonotype. In DNA, the CDR3 is TGTGCCAGCGCCGACCCATCCAGGACCTACGAGCAGTACTTC. Encoded protein: CASADPSRTYEQYF. The chain uses TRBV3-1 and TRBJ2-7, with D unresolved. V was shortened by 8 bases and J by 2 bases, with 16 bases between the two germline ends. This CDR3 region has 14 residues. Germline V gives CDR1 LGHDT, CDR2 YNNKEL (reference sequence).

This clonotype was observed at least ten times. This chain uses TRBV20-1 with TRBJ1-5; TRBD1 matches at 10 bases. The V gene's germline CDR1 is DFQATT and CDR2 SNEGSKA (reference sequence). The CDR3 runs to 16 residues. Trimming cost V 5 bases and J 2 bases; bases outside gene matches: 9. DNA of the CDR3: TGCAGTGCTCGTAAAAGGGACAGGGGCCGCAATCAGCCCCAGCATTTT. Translating it yields CSARKRDRGRNQPQHF.

This clonotype has ten or more counts. This rearrangement joins TRBV2 to TRBJ2-5; D is undetermined. Deletions cut 6 bases from V and 0 bases from J, with 5 bases between. Germline lookup yields CDR1 SNHLY and CDR2 FYNNEI. The CDR3 is made up of 12 amino acids. This chain's CDR3 is CASRKYQETQYF. The CDR3 coding sequence is TGTGCCAGCAGAAAGTACCAAGAGACCCAGTACTTC.

This clonotype was recorded at least ten times. The chain employs TRBV15 and TRBJ2-1; 7 bases fit TRBD1. Germline V gene sequence: CDR1 LNHNV, CDR2 YYDKDF (reference sequence). With 4 bases clipped from V and 8 bases from J, the junction kept 11 bases outside the gene matches. The CDR3 runs 15 residues. CDR3 nucleotide sequence: TGTGCCACCAGCACCCGGGACAGCCGCCGCGATGAGCAGTTCTTC. Encoded protein: CATSTRDSRRDEQFF.

Only one count was recorded for this clonotype. The junction shows a germline mismatch at one end, possibly a read error. This chain links TRBV7-8 with TRBJ1-1; 9 nucleotides align to TRBD1. The CDR3 has 15 residues. In germline, CDR1 is SGHVS, CDR2 FQNEAQ. The CDR3 bases are TGTGCCAACAGCGCCTTTCAGACAGGGGGCACTGAAGCTTTCTTT. Protein product: CANSAFQTGGTEAFF.

This clonotype was picked up one time. At one end, the junction sequence differs from germline, possibly due to a read error. The gene calls are TRBV5-1 and TRBJ1-2; perhaps TRBD1 as D (6 bases). This CDR3 contains 16 residues. Germline lookup yields CDR1 SGHRS and CDR2 YFSETQ. CDR3 DNA: TGCGCCAGCAGTCTGGAGGTCGGGGGCGTGGACTATGTCTACACCTTC. Encoded protein: CASSLEVGGVDYVYTF.

The chain carries TRBV7-8 and TRBJ1-1; TRBD1 matches at 7 bases. The V gene's germline CDR1 is SGHVS and CDR2 FQNEAQ. After removal of 1 base from V and 2 bases from J, the junction contained 13 bases not matched to a gene. The CDR3 totals 18 residues. CDR3 sequence (DNA): TGTGCCAGCAGCTTAGGGCAGGGGGAAAGTAAAGGAAACACTGAAGCTTTCTTT. Amino acids: CASSLGQGESKGNTEAFF.

This clonotype was observed many times. The chain recombines TRBV9 with TRBJ1-1; D call uncertain. V lost 3 bases and J 10 bases, leaving 16 bases between the germline ends. CDR3 length: 13 amino acids. In germline, CDR1 is SGDLS, CDR2 YYNGEE. The CDR3 DNA follows: TGTGCCAGCAGCGGCCTAGTTGGGGTCGGAGCTTTCTTT. Its protein product is CASSGLVGVGAFF.

This clonotype was seen repeatedly, ten times or more. This chain connects TRBV18 to TRBJ2-3, with D hard to call. The V gene lost 3 bases and the J gene lost 0 bases, with 7 bases spanning the gap. Germline V CDR1 and CDR2: KGHSH, LQKENI. The CDR3 extends over 14 amino acids. The CDR3 DNA sequence: TGTGCCAGCTCACCCTTCGGGAGCACAGATACGCAGTATTTT. Translating it yields CASSPFGSTDTQYF.

The chain recombines TRBV6-6 with TRBJ2-3; D not resolved. The V end was cut by 4 bases, the J end by 0 bases, with 8 bases between. CDR1 and CDR2 (germline): MNHNY, SVGAGI (reference sequence). This CDR3 comprises 14 residues. CDR3: CASSSIGSTDTQYF. The CDR3 coding sequence is TGTGCCAGCAGTTCAATAGGAAGCACAGATACGCAGTATTTT.

This clonotype was counted at least ten times. V usage is TRBV5-1 and J usage is TRBJ2-7, with 11 bases identical to TRBD2. CDR3 length equals 19 residues. Germline V gene sequence: CDR1 SGHRS, CDR2 YFSETQ. J lost 0 bases, V lost 4 bases, and 15 bases had no gene match. In nucleotides, the CDR3 is TGCGCCAGCAGCCCCGCCGACTGGGGACTAGCGGTGAACTCCTACGAGCAGTACTTC. It translates to CASSPADWGLAVNSYEQYF.

The V and J genes are TRBV29-1 and TRBJ2-5; D might be TRBD2 (6 bases). There are 12 residues in the CDR3. Trimming shortened V by 6 bases and J by 7 bases, and 15 bases separated the two germline ends. Per the germline V gene, CDR1 is SQVTM and CDR2 is ANQGSEA. The CDR3 DNA reads as TGCAGCGTGACGGGACTTTCGGGGACCCAGTACTTC. Encoded protein: CSVTGLSGTQYF.

This clonotype was seen many times. The CDR3 is CASSLKSAGGGTEAFF. CDR3 coding DNA: TGTGCCAGCAGCTTGAAATCGGCGGGTGGGGGCACTGAAGCTTTCTTT. This chain links TRBV5-5 with TRBJ1-1, with D tentatively TRBD1 (5 bases). CDR1 is SGHKS and CDR2 is YYEKEE in the germline V gene (reference sequence). Trimming left V 1 base short and J 4 bases short, with 17 bases between. This CDR3 is built from 16 residues.

This clonotype has ten or more counts. This chain links TRBV7-9 with TRBJ2-1, with 8 bases aligning to TRBD2. Germline V lookup: CDR1 SEHNR, CDR2 FQNEAQ (reference sequence). CDR3 length: 15 residues. V was clipped by 3 bases and J by 7 bases; unmatched bases: 8. CDR3 protein: CASSFVRGGRNEQFF. The CDR3 nucleotides read TGTGCCAGCAGCTTTGTCCGGGGGGGCCGGAATGAGCAGTTCTTC.

This clonotype was counted many times. The chain is built from TRBV6-5 and TRBJ1-2, with 7 bases aligning to TRBD1. With V trimmed by 0 bases and J by 5 bases, 9 bases remained unmatched. The V gene's germline CDR1 is MNHEY and CDR2 SVGAGI. The CDR3 covers 16 residues. The CDR3 region has the DNA TGTGCCAGCAGTTACTCGATGGCAGGGGGAACTTATGGCTACACCTTC. Translation: CASSYSMAGGTYGYTF.

There are many counts of this clonotype. The chain joins TRBV3-1 to TRBJ2-7; TRBD2 is a possible D gene (5 bases). This CDR3 is built from 12 residues. V shed 3 bases and J shed 7 bases, with 10 bases lying between them. From germline, CDR1 is LGHDT and CDR2 YNNKEL (reference sequence). CDR3 sequence: CASSHGGLEQYF. The CDR3 region has the DNA TGTGCCAGCAGCCATGGAGGTTTGGAGCAGTACTTC.

This clonotype was seen many times. V usage is TRBV29-1 and J usage is TRBJ1-1, with TRBD1 as a possible D gene (5 bases). V dropped 7 bases and J dropped 0 bases, with 9 bases sitting between them. The CDR3 consists of 12 residues. CDR1 is SQVTM, CDR2 ANQGSEA, per germline. CDR3 residues: CSAGTVNTEAFF. CDR3 bases: TGCAGCGCCGGGACGGTGAACACTGAAGCTTTCTTT.

This clonotype was found many times. This sequence joins TRBV6-5 and TRBJ2-1, with 8 nucleotides matching TRBD1. This CDR3 region has 14 residues. Germline loops: CDR1 MNHEY, CDR2 SVGAGI. The J segment lost 4 bases and the V segment lost 7 bases, leaving 6 bases of the junction unmatched. Written as DNA, the CDR3 is TGTGCCAGCAATCGGGACAGGAGTTACAATGAGCAGTTCTTC. This codes for CASNRDRSYNEQFF.

This clonotype has at least ten counts. This chain links TRBV14 with TRBJ2-1, with D perhaps TRBD2 (6 bases). V was clipped by 8 bases and J by 4 bases, with 21 bases between them. The CDR3 spans 16 residues. The germline V gene encodes CDR1 SGHDN and CDR2 FVKESK. In DNA form, the CDR3 reads TGTGCCAGCGGACGCAAAACCGGGACTGGATACAATGAGCAGTTCTTC. Its protein product is CASGRKTGTGYNEQFF.

This clonotype has at least ten counts. The rearrangement uses TRBV28 and TRBJ2-7; D ambiguous. The V end lost 4 bases, the J end lost 3 bases, and 7 bases lay between the germline ends. The CDR3 spans 12 residues. The V gene's germline CDR1 is MDHEN and CDR2 SYDVKM. The CDR3 region is CASSSRRYEQYF. For the CDR3, the DNA is TGTGCCAGCAGTTCTCGTCGCTACGAGCAGTACTTC.

Ten or more counts support this clonotype. The chain employs TRBV20-1 and TRBJ1-5; 7 bases fit TRBD1. Looked up from germline, CDR1 is DFQATT and CDR2 is SNEGSKA (reference sequence). This CDR3 spans 14 amino acids. V trimming: 3 bases; J trimming: 4 bases; junction bases outside the gene matches: 6. The CDR3 spells CSASSGRGNQPQHF. For the CDR3, the DNA is TGCAGTGCTAGCTCGGGCAGGGGGAATCAGCCCCAGCATTTT.

In this sample, this clonotype turned up many times. V is TRBV5-6 and J is TRBJ2-1, with D possibly matching TRBD2 (6 bases). This CDR3 contains 15 residues. Germline CDR1 is SGHDT and CDR2 is YYEEEE. V shed 5 bases and J shed 4 bases, with 16 bases lying between them. CDR3 in amino acids: CASSRTGVSYNEQFF. DNA of the CDR3: TGTGCCAGCAGTAGGACGGGGGTCTCTTACAATGAGCAGTTCTTC. Full variable domain (missing parts from reference TRBV5-6 and TRBJ2-1): DAGVTQSPTHLIKTRGQQVTLRCSPKSGHDTVSWYQQALGQGPQFIFQYYEEEERQRGNFPDRFSGHQFPNYSSELNVNALLLGDSALYLCASSRTGVSYNEQFFGPGTRLTVL.

This clonotype was found many times. The chain has TRBV2 and TRBJ1-2; TRBD1 matches 8 bases. Per germline, CDR1 SNHLY and CDR2 FYNNEI. The CDR3 spans 15 residues. V lost 5 bases to trimming and J lost 7 bases; unmatched junction nucleotides: 12. CDR3 region: CASSQTPGGGGGYTF. CDR3 sequence (DNA): TGTGCCAGCAGTCAGACCCCAGGGGGCGGTGGTGGCTACACCTTC.

This clonotype was detected many times. This chain links TRBV7-6 with TRBJ2-5; D ambiguous. V lost 4 bases and J 0 bases, leaving 12 bases between the germline ends. The germline gives CDR1 SGHVS, CDR2 FNYEAQ. The CDR3 contains 15 residues. The CDR3 DNA is TGTGCCAGCAGCTCGGGTAGGGTTTACCAAGAGACCCAGTACTTC. It encodes CASSSGRVYQETQYF.

The rearrangement joins TRBV5-1 to TRBJ2-2; 8 nucleotides agree with TRBD1. Germline values: CDR1 SGHRS, CDR2 YFSETQ. CDR3 length: 15 amino acids. V was pared by 1 base and J by 4 bases, with 3 bases of the junction left unmatched. The chain's CDR3 is CASSLQGASTGELFF. The CDR3 bases are TGCGCCAGCAGCTTGCAGGGGGCGTCCACCGGGGAGCTGTTTTTT.

This clonotype was seen repeatedly, ten times or more. The chain carries TRBV10-3 and TRBJ1-3; TRBD1 agrees at 7 bases. V was pared by 5 bases and J by 0 bases, with 4 bases of the junction left unmatched. CDR3 length equals 15 residues. The germline gives CDR1 ENHRY, CDR2 SYGVKD. The CDR3 region has the DNA TGTGCCATCAGTAACCGGGACAGCTCTGGAAACACCATATATTTT. Its translation is CAISNRDSSGNTIYF.

This clonotype was observed at least ten times. The chain is built from TRBV29-1 and TRBJ2-1; D possibly matches TRBD1 or TRBD2 (5 bases each). V lost 2 bases and J 6 bases, leaving 11 bases between the germline ends. Germline V lookup: CDR1 SQVTM, CDR2 ANQGSEA. The CDR3 is 13 residues long. Here the CDR3 reads CSVERSGPNEQFF. The CDR3 DNA sequence: TGCAGCGTTGAAAGGTCGGGGCCCAATGAGCAGTTCTTC.